The 26 T cell receptor beta chains below were found in one sample sequenced in a study of T-cell memory formation after mild COVID-19 (dated by TCRdb to 2020 to 2023). The library was produced with 5' RACE. Reads for this sample came from an Illumina NovaSeq 6000. Starting from the raw public reads, TCRdb applied fastp trimming at Q25, assembled clones with MiXCR and retained in-frame beta chains. CDR3 protein duplicates are merged, each entry listing the most common genes and DNA. This sample comprises more than 350,000 distinct CDR3 sequences, around 21% of them detected only once. The leading ten clones occupy 12% of the sample. The sequenced sample consisted of PBMCs or a T cell subset sorted from them (not recorded which). These receptors originate from an adult woman who had mild COVID-19 (a few samples of this study predate the infection). The sample titles of this study are shuffled in the database, so cell type and time point are left out; the donor was told from shared clones.

This chain joins TRBV29-1 and TRBJ2-5; 10 bases agree with TRBD1. CDR1 SQVTM and CDR2 ANQGSEA come from the germline V gene. The CDR3 loop spans 13 amino acids. J was trimmed by 5 bases and V by 5 bases; bases with no gene match: 5. Here the CDR3 reads CSVRDRGGETQYF. The CDR3 bases are TGCAGCGTTAGGGACAGGGGAGGCGAGACCCAGTACTTC.

This clonotype was observed a handful of times. The chain combines TRBV6-1 with TRBJ2-3, with D possibly being TRBD2 (6 bases). The CDR3 runs 18 residues. The germline CDR1 and CDR2 sequences are MNHNS and SASEGT. The V end lost 4 bases, the J end lost 2 bases, and 22 bases lay between the germline ends. The CDR3 is CASSGKLRGAELTDTQYF. CDR3 sequence (DNA): TGTGCCAGCAGTGGAAAATTGCGGGGAGCGGAACTCACAGATACGCAGTATTTT.

This clonotype was seen a handful of times. The V gene is TRBV7-9, the J gene TRBJ2-5, with 9 bases fitting TRBD2. Germline V lookup: CDR1 SEHNR, CDR2 FQNEAQ (reference sequence). CDR3 length equals 15 residues. With 2 bases clipped from V and 3 bases from J, the junction kept 4 bases outside the gene matches. This chain's CDR3 is CASSLRLAVEETQYF. The DNA for the CDR3 is TGTGCCAGCAGCTTAAGACTAGCGGTCGAAGAGACCCAGTACTTC.

This clonotype occurred many times. This sequence joins TRBV5-1 and TRBJ1-6; perhaps TRBD1 as D (6 bases). The CDR3 length is 15 residues. V dropped 4 bases and J dropped 13 bases, with 21 bases sitting between them. Germline CDR1 SGHRS, CDR2 YFSETQ. The CDR3 reads CASSAQGASSGPLHF. The CDR3 DNA reads TGCGCCAGCAGCGCACAGGGCGCCTCCTCGGGGCCCCTCCACTTT.

This clonotype was counted between two and nine times. The chain uses TRBV30 and TRBJ1-5, with TRBD1 identical over 7 bases. Germline values: CDR1 GTSNPN, CDR2 SVGIG (reference sequence). The CDR3 loop spans 13 amino acids. V trimming: 5 bases; J trimming: 5 bases; junction bases outside the gene matches: 6. This CDR3 is CAWGRGGDQPQHF. The CDR3 bases are TGTGCCTGGGGGAGAGGGGGCGATCAGCCCCAGCATTTT. Looking up the rest from reference TRBV30 and TRBJ1-5 gives the full variable domain: SQTIHQWPATLVQPVGSPLSLECTVEGTSNPNLYWYRQAAGRGLQLLFYSVGIGQISSEVPQNLSASRPQDRQFILSSKKLLLSDSGFYLCAWGRGGDQPQHFGDGTRLSIL.

The genes are TRBV7-9 and TRBJ2-7; 11 nucleotides line up with TRBD2. Germline V lookup: CDR1 SEHNR, CDR2 FQNEAQ (reference sequence). The CDR3 runs 16 residues. The V and J ends lost 2 bases and 5 bases, in that order; junction bases with no gene match: 8. The CDR3 DNA is TGTGCCAGCAGCTTATTAGCGGGAGGGCCGGGGGACGAGCAGTACTTC. This gives the protein CASSLLAGGPGDEQYF.

A few counts support this clonotype. The chain carries TRBV6-5 and TRBJ1-1; unclear D gene. Germline V lookup: CDR1 MNHEY, CDR2 SVGAGI. The CDR3 loop spans 16 amino acids. V was clipped by 0 bases and J by 4 bases, with 15 bases between them. CDR3 DNA sequence: TGTGCCAGCAGTTACTCGACAACCCTGCTTACCACTGAAGCTTTCTTT. Its protein is CASSYSTTLLTTEAFF.

This clonotype was found many times. The genes are TRBV3-1 and TRBJ1-1, with D perhaps TRBD1 (6 bases). Germline assignment: CDR1 LGHDT and CDR2 YNNKEL (reference sequence). The CDR3 extends over 11 amino acids. V dropped 10 bases and J dropped 4 bases, with 10 bases sitting between them. The DNA for the CDR3 is TGTGCCACACGAGGGGGCACTGAAGCTTTCTTT. This translates into CATRGGTEAFF.

The chain links TRBV18 to TRBJ2-1; D ambiguous. V shed 6 bases and J shed 3 bases, with 12 bases lying between them. This CDR3 is built from 14 residues. Germline loops: CDR1 KGHSH, CDR2 LQKENI. Written as DNA, the CDR3 is TGTGCCAGCTCGGCGGAAGAGGTCTACAATGAGCAGTTCTTC. Translating it yields CASSAEEVYNEQFF.

This clonotype has more than one count but fewer than ten. This chain uses TRBV6-5 with TRBJ2-3, with 8 nucleotides matching TRBD2. Germline CDR1 reads MNHEY; CDR2 reads SVGAGI. The CDR3 has 17 residues. The junction had 8 bases not matched to a gene; V was cut back by 0 bases and J by 3 bases. The CDR3, as DNA: TGTGCCAGCAGTTACTCGAGGGGAGCGGGAGTTACAGATACGCAGTATTTT. Protein product: CASSYSRGAGVTDTQYF.

This clonotype was seen a handful of times. The chain carries TRBV5-1 and TRBJ2-1; TRBD2 aligns across 10 bases. The V gene end was trimmed by 4 bases and the J gene end by 3 bases; junction bases not matched to a gene: 7. The CDR3 extends over 16 amino acids. The germline V gene has CDR1 SGHRS and CDR2 YFSETQ. The CDR3 spells CASSHNSGRIYNEQFF. CDR3 coding DNA: TGCGCCAGCAGCCACAATAGCGGGAGGATCTACAATGAGCAGTTCTTC.

This chain joins TRBV10-3 and TRBJ2-3, with 10 nucleotides matching TRBD2. V dropped 4 bases and J dropped 4; count of bases not matched to a gene: 5. Germline V lookup: CDR1 ENHRY, CDR2 SYGVKD. This CDR3 region has 15 residues. For the CDR3, the DNA is TGTGCCATCAGTGGGGAGCGGGGGGGCGCAGATACGCAGTATTTT. As protein: CAISGERGGADTQYF.

The chain has TRBV29-1 and TRBJ2-7, with 11 bases lining up with TRBD1. From germline, CDR1 is SQVTM and CDR2 ANQGSEA. V shed 5 bases, J shed 3 bases, and the junction held 6 bases outside the gene matches. The CDR3 covers 14 residues. CDR3 sequence reads: CSVYAGTGGYEQYF. CDR3 bases: TGCAGCGTTTACGCCGGGACAGGGGGCTACGAGCAGTACTTC.

The rearrangement joins TRBV7-8 to TRBJ2-2; D uncertain. Trimming left V 0 bases short and J 7 bases short, with 6 bases between. This CDR3 contains 13 residues. Looked up from germline, CDR1 is SGHVS and CDR2 is FQNEAQ. The CDR3 loop reads CASSLAGIGELFF. For the CDR3, the DNA is TGTGCCAGCAGCTTAGCGGGAATCGGGGAGCTGTTTTTT. Full variable domain (outside the CDR3, taken from reference TRBV7-8 and TRBJ2-2): GAGVSQSPRYKVAKRGQDVALRCDPISGHVSLFWYQQALGQGPEFLTYFQNEAQLDKSGLPSDRFFAERPEGSVSTLKIQRTQQEDSAVYLCASSLAGIGELFFGEGSRLTVL.

This clonotype was seen many times. Germline and junction disagree at one end, which may indicate a read error. The chain recombines TRBV2 with TRBJ1-1; no definite D call. This CDR3 has 15 amino acids. CDR1 and CDR2 from the germline V gene are SNHLY and FYNNEI. In DNA, the CDR3 is TGTGCCAGCAGAACCCTGACGGACCCGAACGCTGAAGCTTTCTTT. Translating gives CASRTLTDPNAEAFF.

A few counts support this clonotype. This chain uses TRBV6-1 with TRBJ1-5; D gene unclear. The CDR3 spans 11 residues. Trimming left V 8 bases short and J 7 bases short, with 9 bases between. CDR1 and CDR2 (germline): MNHNS, SASEGT. CDR3 nucleotides: TGTGCCAGCGGAGTGAGGCAGCCCCAGCATTTT. Its protein product is CASGVRQPQHF.

J is TRBJ2-3 and V is TRBV7-6; the match to TRBD1 covers 9 bases. The CDR3 totals 15 residues. Germline V gives CDR1 SGHVS, CDR2 FNYEAQ. The junction had 12 bases not matched to a gene; V was cut back by 4 bases and J by 10 bases. This chain's CDR3 is CASSSGTGRSRSQYF. In DNA form, the CDR3 reads TGTGCCAGCAGCTCCGGGACAGGGAGATCCCGTTCGCAGTATTTT.

This clonotype was observed a handful of times. J is TRBJ2-7 and V is TRBV6-5, with D possibly matching TRBD2 (6 bases). The CDR3 has 11 amino acids. The germline V and J ends were trimmed by 7 bases and 5 bases, with 9 bases remaining between them. Germline CDR1 is MNHEY and CDR2 is SVGAGI. CDR3 coding DNA: TGTGCCAGCAAGGGAGGAAACGAGCAGTACTTC. Translation: CASKGGNEQYF.

The sample holds many counts of this clonotype. J is TRBJ2-3 and V is TRBV24-1; D gene ambiguous. V was pared by 0 bases and J by 2 bases, with 5 bases between. CDR3 length equals 14 residues. CDR1 is KGHDR, CDR2 SFDVKD, per germline. CDR3 in DNA: TGTGCCACCAGTGATTTGGGCAACACAGATACGCAGTATTTT. Its translation is CATSDLGNTDTQYF.

This clonotype was recorded many times. The rearrangement links TRBV7-9 to TRBJ2-1; D not certain. The CDR3 is made up of 12 amino acids. The ends were cut back, 0 bases at V and 15 bases at J, with 12 bases in the middle. The germline V gene has CDR1 SEHNR and CDR2 FQNEAQ (reference sequence). The CDR3 region has the DNA TGTGCCAGCAGCTTAGCGCCGCAGGTTAGGTTCTTC. Amino acids: CASSLAPQVRFF.

The chain recombines TRBV5-4 with TRBJ2-1, with a tentative D call TRBD1 (6 bases). The CDR3 runs to 14 residues. The V and J ends lost 10 bases and 10 bases respectively, with 24 bases between them. The germline gives CDR1 SGHNT, CDR2 YYREEE (reference sequence). The CDR3 loop reads CAYWGSSGAGEQFF. DNA for the CDR3: TGTGCCTATTGGGGCAGCTCAGGGGCCGGAGAGCAGTTCTTC. The variable domain in full, with the rest retrieved from reference TRBV5-4 and TRBJ2-1, is ETGVTQSPTHLIKTRGQQVTLRCSSQSGHNTVSWYQQALGQGPQFIFQYYREEENGRGNFPPRFSGLQFPNYSSELNVNALELDDSALYLCAYWGSSGAGEQFFGPGTRLTVL.

This chain links TRBV7-9 with TRBJ1-6, with D unresolved. There are 15 residues in the CDR3. The germline V gene encodes CDR1 SEHNR and CDR2 FQNEAQ (reference sequence). Trimming shortened V by 1 base and J by 7 bases, and 11 bases separated the two germline ends. The CDR3 region has the DNA TGTGCCAGCAGCTTAGGTCCGGGTTACAATTCACCCCTCCACTTT. Translated, it gives CASSLGPGYNSPLHF.

The CDR3 bases are TGTGCCAGCAGTACCAACAGGTGGTCTGGGGCCAACGTCCTGACTTTC. As protein: CASSTNRWSGANVLTF. The V call is TRBV27, the J call TRBJ2-6; the D gene is possibly TRBD1 (5 bases). V dropped 5 bases and J dropped 1 base, with 12 bases sitting between them. The germline gives CDR1 MNHEY, CDR2 SMNVEV (reference sequence). This CDR3 comprises 16 residues.

The chain is built from TRBV15 and TRBJ1-5; 7 nucleotides align to TRBD1. The V segment lost 0 bases and the J segment 4 bases; nucleotides outside the gene matches: 3. The germline V gene encodes CDR1 LNHNV and CDR2 YYDKDF (reference sequence). CDR3 length equals 15 residues. Here the CDR3 DNA reads TGTGCCACCAGCAGAGACAGGGGGGAGAATCAGCCCCAGCATTTT. It specifies CATSRDRGENQPQHF.

CDR3 DNA sequence: TGTGCCAGCAGCTCCCTCGAGGCGGCCCGGTCCAATGAGCAGTTCTTC. This codes for CASSSLEAARSNEQFF. The gene calls are TRBV7-3 and TRBJ2-1; D remains unclear. Trimming took off 4 bases at V and 6 bases at J, with 19 bases between the two ends. Germline V gene data show CDR1 as SGHTA and CDR2 as FQGTGA. CDR3 size: 16 residues.

The V call is TRBV4-1, the J call TRBJ2-3; 8 bases map to TRBD2. The CDR3 is 16 residues long. J was trimmed by 10 bases and V by 0 bases; bases with no gene match: 12. Per the germline V gene, CDR1 is MGHRA and CDR2 is YSYEKL. The CDR3 nucleotides are TGCGCCAGCAGCCAAGATCAGGGAGCGGGGGCCTCTCCGCAGTATTTT. Translation: CASSQDQGAGASPQYF.